These 26 T cell receptor beta chains were all obtained from the same sample, sequenced in a study of regulatory T cells in long-lasting Graves disease. Arm-PCR with iRepertoire HTBI primers amplified the CDR3 regions for these TCR beta libraries. TCRdb re-called the multiplex PCR reads with MiXCR, one entry per CDR3 protein. Seen here are some 320,000 distinct CDR3 sequences, approximately 20% observed once, and the top ten hold less than 40%. Time point in this sample: newly diagnosed GD, antithyroid drugs for less than 3 months. With RNA extracted from PBMCs as input, the TCR library was made. The input for sequencing was peripheral blood mononuclear cells (PBMCs), taken at new diagnosis, from a patient treated with antithyroid drugs. These receptors all come from a female donor with Graves disease.

This clonotype was picked up a small number of times. The chain has TRBV5-1 and TRBJ2-5; 7 bases match TRBD1. J gave up 1 base and V 4 bases, and 16 bases lay outside the gene matches. The CDR3 covers 18 residues. Germline V lookup: CDR1 SGHRS, CDR2 YFSETQ. The CDR3 sequence: CASSPKGARPRVQETQYF. CDR3 coding DNA: TGCGCCAGCAGCCCCAAGGGGGCCAGGCCGCGCGTCCAAGAGACCCAGTACTTC.

There are many counts of this clonotype. In DNA form, the CDR3 reads TGTGCCAGCAGTCCCCCGCGAAGCGGATTCGAAAAACTGTTTTTT. It encodes CASSPPRSGFEKLFF. The rearrangement joins TRBV28 to TRBJ1-4; no reliable D call. Trimming removed 5 bases at V and 8 bases at J, with 18 bases between. The CDR3 loop spans 15 amino acids. Germline CDR1 and CDR2: MDHEN and SYDVKM.

Many counts were recorded for this clonotype. DNA of the CDR3: TGCGCCAGCAGCCACGACAATGAGCAGTTCTTC. It translates to CASSHDNEQFF. The chain couples TRBV4-1 to TRBJ2-1; no firm D call. CDR1 is MGHRA, CDR2 YSYEKL, per germline. The ends were cut back, 3 bases at V and 5 bases at J, with 2 bases in the middle. This CDR3 is built from 11 residues.

V usage is TRBV15 and J usage is TRBJ1-2, with TRBD1 matching 10 bases. Unmatched junction bases numbered 4, after V lost 1 base and J lost 8 bases. CDR1 is LNHNV and CDR2 is YYDKDF in the germline V gene (reference sequence). This CDR3 contains 14 residues. The CDR3 DNA sequence: TGTGCCACCAGCAGAGCGAGGACAGGGGGAGGCTACACCTTC. Amino acid sequence: CATSRARTGGGYTF.

The chain employs TRBV19 and TRBJ2-1; D may be TRBD2 (5 bases). V lost 10 bases to trimming and J lost 6 bases, with 19 bases between them. The CDR3 sequence is 14 residues long. Germline CDR1 and CDR2: LNHDA and SQIVND (reference sequence). The DNA of the CDR3 is TGTGCCACTAATATGAGGGCCCCCACCAATGAGCAGTTCTTC. Protein sequence: CATNMRAPTNEQFF.

This clonotype was observed many times. V and J are TRBV30 and TRBJ2-7; D may correspond to TRBD1 or TRBD2 (5 bases each). From germline, CDR1 is GTSNPN and CDR2 SVGIG (reference sequence). Trimming removed 3 bases at V and 7 bases at J, with 19 bases between. The CDR3 spans 14 residues. Here the CDR3 DNA reads TGTGCCTGGAGAACCCCCGGGGCCGGTGAGGAGCAGTACTTC. This translates into CAWRTPGAGEEQYF.

The sample holds many counts of this clonotype. The chain uses TRBV2 and TRBJ2-7; 8 bases map to TRBD1. CDR1 and CDR2 from the germline V gene are SNHLY and FYNNEI. The V and J ends lost 6 bases and 3 bases, in that order; junction bases with no gene match: 7. CDR3 length equals 14 residues. The CDR3 loop reads CASSPGTGVYEQYF. CDR3 nucleotides: TGTGCCAGCAGCCCCGGGACAGGAGTCTACGAGCAGTACTTC.

This clonotype was counted only a few times. A much more abundant neighbour one base away suggests this may be a read error. The V and J genes are TRBV12-3 or TRBV12-4 and TRBJ1-2; D gene uncertain. The CDR3 is 13 residues long. Between the trimmed V and J ends, which lost 2 bases and 4 bases, there was a span of 8 bases. CDR3 in amino acids: CASSLRGFYGYTF. CDR3 in DNA: TGTGCCAGCAGTTTACGGGGTTTCTATGGCTACACCTTC.

This clonotype was counted many times. CDR3 sequence reads: CASSLAVSTFSSYNEQFF. CDR3 in DNA: TGTGCCAGCAGCTTGGCGGTCTCGACTTTTAGCTCCTACAATGAGCAGTTCTTC. This rearrangement joins TRBV5-6 to TRBJ2-1; no definite D call. The germline V and J ends were trimmed by 0 bases and 0 bases, with 16 bases remaining between them. This CDR3 contains 18 residues. Germline CDR1 reads SGHDT; CDR2 reads YYEEEE. Looking up the rest from reference TRBV5-6 and TRBJ2-1 gives the full variable domain: DAGVTQSPTHLIKTRGQQVTLRCSPKSGHDTVSWYQQALGQGPQFIFQYYEEEERQRGNFPDRFSGHQFPNYSSELNVNALLLGDSALYLCASSLAVSTFSSYNEQFFGPGTRLTVL.

This chain joins TRBV20-1 and TRBJ2-5; no clear D gene. Germline CDR1 and CDR2: DFQATT and SNEGSKA (reference sequence). The length of the CDR3 is 13 residues. V was pared by 0 bases and J by 1 base, with 6 bases between. DNA of the CDR3: TGCAGTGCTAGAGACCTATTCCAAGAGACCCAGTACTTC. It codes for CSARDLFQETQYF.

Points on this clonotype: Germline is not matched at one junction end, which may reflect a read error. The chain has TRBV18 and TRBJ2-7; D is perhaps TRBD1 or TRBD2 (5 bases each). Looked up from germline, CDR1 is KGHSH and CDR2 is LQKENI. The CDR3 is 15 amino acids. The CDR3 sequence: CASPPLGTGLYEQYF. The CDR3 coding sequence is TGTGCCAGCCCACCACTGGGGACGGGCCTATACGAGCAGTACTTC. The variable domain in full, completed from reference TRBV18 and TRBJ2-7, reads NAGVMQNPRHLVRRRGQEARLRCSPMKGHSHVYWYRQLPEEGLKFMVYLQKENIIDESGMPKERFSAEFPKEGPSILRIQQVVRGDSAAYFCASPPLGTGLYEQYFGPGTRLTVT.

This clonotype was counted many times. The chain is built from TRBV11-2 and TRBJ2-3, with D perhaps assigned TRBD1 or TRBD2 (5 bases each). The CDR3 loop spans 15 amino acids. V was clipped by 3 bases and J by 5 bases, with 15 bases between them. Germline-derived CDR1 and CDR2 are SGHAT and FQNNGV. Written as DNA, the CDR3 is TGTGCCAGCAGCTTCATGTTTGGGGGAATAGATACGCAGTATTTT. It translates to CASSFMFGGIDTQYF.

This clonotype was picked up a small number of times. The chain combines TRBV14 with TRBJ2-1, with TRBD1 matching over 7 bases. Germline V CDR1 and CDR2: SGHDN, FVKESK. The CDR3 is 16 residues long. Unmatched junction bases numbered 12, after V lost 4 bases and J lost 6 bases. The CDR3 sequence: CASSRLGGWGPNEQFF. DNA for the CDR3: TGTGCCAGCAGCCGCTTAGGGGGCTGGGGGCCCAATGAGCAGTTCTTC.

This clonotype has at least ten counts. The V gene is TRBV11-2, the J gene TRBJ2-2, with 8 positions matching TRBD2. This CDR3 comprises 18 residues. Germline values: CDR1 SGHAT, CDR2 FQNNGV. With V trimmed by 0 bases and J by 6 bases, 12 bases remained unmatched. The CDR3 loop reads CASSLERTSPYVPGELFF. The CDR3 DNA reads TGTGCCAGCAGCTTAGAGCGGACTAGCCCGTACGTACCCGGGGAGCTGTTTTTT.

The table lists this clonotype with many counts. This rearrangement joins TRBV7-8 to TRBJ2-4, with unresolved D. Trimming stripped 1 base from V and 5 bases from J, with 15 bases between. The CDR3 contains 16 residues. CDR1 is SGHVS and CDR2 is FQNEAQ in the germline V gene. In DNA form, the CDR3 reads TGTGCCAGCAGCTTAGGCCAGTACCGAAGCCAAAACATTCAGTACTTC. Its protein product is CASSLGQYRSQNIQYF. The full variable domain, with the rest looked up from reference TRBV7-8 and TRBJ2-4, is GAGVSQSPRYKVAKRGQDVALRCDPISGHVSLFWYQQALGQGPEFLTYFQNEAQLDKSGLPSDRFFAERPEGSVSTLKIQRTQQEDSAVYLCASSLGQYRSQNIQYFGAGTRLSVL.

The chain recombines TRBV11-2 with TRBJ1-2; D may be TRBD1 (6 bases). This CDR3 has 15 residues. The germline V gene has CDR1 SGHAT and CDR2 FQNNGV. V lost 0 bases, J lost 6 bases, and 14 bases lay in between. The CDR3 reads CASSLDLSQGHGYTF. In nucleotides, the CDR3 is TGTGCCAGCAGCTTAGATCTGTCACAGGGACATGGCTACACCTTC.

This clonotype was recorded at least ten times. The J gene is TRBJ1-1, the V gene TRBV28, with TRBD1 identical over 8 bases. The CDR3 has 16 residues. V shed 4 bases and J 4 bases; nucleotides not matched to a gene: 11. Germline V gene lookup returns CDR1 MDHEN and CDR2 SYDVKM. The CDR3 DNA is TGTGCCAGCAGTTCACCTTACACAGGGGGTAGCACTGAAGCTTTCTTT. Amino acids: CASSSPYTGGSTEAFF. The full variable domain, with the rest looked up from reference TRBV28 and TRBJ1-1, is DVKVTQSSRYLVKRTGEKVFLECVQDMDHENMFWYRQDPGLGLRLIYFSYDVKMKEKGDIPEGYSVSREKKERFSLILESASTNQTSMYLCASSSPYTGGSTEAFFGQGTRLTVV.

The V call is TRBV28, the J call TRBJ2-2; 12 positions match TRBD2. The CDR3 has 18 amino acids. Per germline, CDR1 MDHEN and CDR2 SYDVKM. Unmatched junction bases numbered 9, after V lost 4 bases and J lost 3 bases. In DNA form, the CDR3 reads TGTGCCAGCAGTTGGGGAGGGACTAGCGGGCGTTACACCGGGGAGCTGTTTTTT. This codes for CASSWGGTSGRYTGELFF.

In this sample, this clonotype turned up a few times. The V gene is TRBV6-1, the J gene TRBJ2-7; 7 bases match TRBD2. The germline CDR1 and CDR2 sequences are MNHNS and SASEGT. The CDR3 has 13 residues. The V segment lost 4 bases and the J segment 1 base; nucleotides outside the gene matches: 1. The CDR3 bases are TGTGCCAGCAGTGGCGGGAGATCCTACGAGCAGTACTTC. Translation gives CASSGGRSYEQYF.

This clonotype was observed many times. The chain couples TRBV3-1 to TRBJ2-5; TRBD2 matches at 9 bases. CDR1 is LGHDT, CDR2 YNNKEL, per germline (reference sequence). This CDR3 region has 17 residues. Trimming at V came to 0 bases and at J to 4 bases, leaving 9 bases not matched to a gene. The CDR3 region has the DNA TGTGCCAGCAGCCAAGATCTGGCGATAGCGGGAGCAGAGACCCAGTACTTC. As protein: CASSQDLAIAGAETQYF.

Only a few counts were recorded for this clonotype. CDR3 bases: TGTGCCACCAGCAGAGAGGCGGACAGGGAGAAAAACATTCAGTACTTC. Residues: CATSREADREKNIQYF. This chain uses TRBV15 with TRBJ2-4, with 8 bases lining up with TRBD1. This CDR3 region has 16 residues. The germline V gene encodes CDR1 LNHNV and CDR2 YYDKDF (reference sequence). J lost 4 bases, V lost 0 bases, and 5 bases had no gene match.

This clonotype was counted between two and nine times. This could be a read error, since a much larger clone is one nucleotide away. The final CDR3 position lacks the conserved phenylalanine or tryptophan, pointing to a likely read error. J is TRBJ2-7 and V is TRBV28; 11 bases are shared with TRBD2. CDR1 and CDR2 from the germline V gene are MDHEN and SYDVKM. Trimming took 5 bases from V and 0 from J; bases not matched to a gene: 6. The CDR3 totals 16 residues. The CDR3 DNA sequence: TGTGCCAGCAGTCCGGGACTAGCGGAGAGCTCCTACGAGCAGTACCTC. Its protein product is CASSPGLAESSYEQYL.

In this sample, this clonotype turned up many times. The chain joins TRBV11-2 to TRBJ2-7; 8 nucleotides line up with TRBD2. CDR1 SGHAT and CDR2 FQNNGV come from the germline V gene. The CDR3 runs to 10 residues. J was trimmed by 9 bases and V by 9 bases; bases with no gene match: 4. The CDR3 protein is CARSGGGQYF. The DNA for the CDR3 is TGTGCCAGGTCGGGGGGGGGGCAGTACTTC.

This clonotype has more than one count but fewer than ten. The CDR3 loop reads CASNAGTGELFF. The DNA for the CDR3 is TGTGCCAGCAACGCGGGGACCGGGGAGCTGTTTTTT. The gene calls are TRBV11-2 and TRBJ2-2; the D gene is possibly TRBD2 (6 bases). Per germline, CDR1 SGHAT and CDR2 FQNNGV. The CDR3 runs to 12 residues. V lost 7 bases and J lost 5, with 8 bases in between.

As regards this clonotype: Only one base separates this from a far larger clonotype, so it likely reflects a read error. This rearrangement joins TRBV10-3 to TRBJ2-1, with D perhaps given as TRBD1 or TRBD2 (6 bases each). The CDR3 is 15 residues long. Per the germline V gene, CDR1 is ENHRY and CDR2 is SYGVKD. V lost 5 bases and J lost 6, with 17 bases in between. Written as DNA, the CDR3 is TGTGCCATCAGTAGTTGGGGGCGGGGTGTCAATGAGCAGTTCTTC. Its protein product is CAISSWGRGVNEQFF.

This clonotype was counted ten times or more. V usage is TRBV2 and J usage is TRBJ2-7, with 13 bases fitting TRBD2. Germline-derived CDR1 and CDR2 are SNHLY and FYNNEI. The CDR3 loop spans 12 amino acids. With V trimmed by 7 bases and J by 7 bases, 1 base remained unmatched. In DNA, the CDR3 is TGTGCCAGCATGGGACTAGCGGGAGAGCAGTACTTC. Translated: CASMGLAGEQYF.